The rows below give T cell receptor beta chains drawn from one sample of a study of identifying expanded T cells in peripheral blood. Method: immunoSEQ multiplex PCR; TCRdb's copy keeps in-frame clones and lacks some. The sample includes around 100,000 clones, 88% of them seen just once. Sequencing was carried out using blood. The receptors derive from a person aged 18 to 69 in good health. Each CDR3 is given with its conserved first and last residue. D genes are given only for firm matches. Size values are once, few and many counts, or a class for expanded clones, and some rows have none.

J | D | size | V | CDR3 | DNA
TRBJ2-7 | - | few | TRBV5-4 | CASSFEQGNEQYF | TGTGCCAGCAGCTTCGAACAGGGAAACGAGCAGTACTTC
TRBJ1-1 | - | - | TRBV7-9 | CASSPPAPGGNTEAFF | TGTGCCAGCAGCCCTCCGGCACCCGGGGGAAACACTGAAGCTTTCTTT
TRBJ2-6 | - | once | TRBV7-9 | CASSLVGTGANVLTF | TGTGCCAGCAGCTTAGTGGGGACTGGGGCCAACGTCCTGACTTTC
TRBJ2-5 | TRBD2 | - | TRBV11-3 | CASSPGTSGRETQYF | TGTGCCAGCAGCCCCGGGACTAGCGGGAGGGAGACCCAGTACTTC
TRBJ2-6 | TRBD1 | - | TRBV6-1 | CASSDPGGRTLSGANVLTF | TGTGCCAGCAGTGACCCAGGGGGCAGGACACTCTCTGGGGCCAACGTCCTGACTTTC
TRBJ1-5 | TRBD1 | - | TRBV7-2 | CASSLDRGAQPQHF | TGTGCCAGCAGCCTCGACAGGGGGGCTCAGCCCCAGCATTTT
TRBJ2-3 | - | - | TRBV7-9 | CASSLRGYTSDASTDTQYF | TGTGCCAGCAGCTTAAGGGGCTACACTTCAGATGCTAGCACAGATACGCAGTATTTT
TRBJ2-6 | - | - | TRBV18 | CASSPRGSAGANVLTF | TGTGCCAGCTCACCACGAGGATCTGCTGGGGCCAACGTCCTGACTTTC
TRBJ1-1 | - | - | TRBV9 | CASSARGGAENTEAFF | TGTGCCAGCAGCGCCCGGGGGGGGGCGGAGAACACTGAAGCTTTCTTT
TRBJ1-1 | TRBD1 | - | TRBV7-9 | CASSLEDRVKSFF | TGTGCCAGCAGCTTAGAAGACAGGGTTAAATCTTTCTTT
TRBJ2-7 | TRBD2 | - | TRBV19 | CASSRLAGTHEQYF | TGTGCCAGTAGTCGACTAGCGGGAACCCACGAGCAGTACTTC
TRBJ1-1 | - | - | TRBV19 | CASSRLQPSNTEAFF | TGTGCCAGTAGTAGACTACAGCCCTCTAACACTGAAGCTTTCTTT
TRBJ2-2 | - | - | TRBV6-1 | CALKRAGLGTGELFF | TGTGCCCTCAAGAGGGCAGGGTTGGGCACCGGGGAGCTGTTTTTT
TRBJ2-2 | - | - | TRBV7-2 | CASSLSPAGVGELFF | TGTGCCAGCAGCTTAAGCCCCGCAGGGGTCGGGGAGCTGTTTTTT
TRBJ1-2 | - | - | TRBV5-1 | CASHEGNYGYTF | TGCGCCAGCCATGAGGGTAACTATGGCTACACCTTC
TRBJ2-1 | TRBD2 | - | TRBV5-1 | CASSLAGTIYNEQFF | TGCGCCAGCAGCTTGGCGGGGACTATCTACAATGAGCAGTTCTTC
TRBJ1-4 | - | - | TRBV19 | CASMPVPEGEKLFF | TGTGCCAGTATGCCAGTGCCCGAGGGTGAAAAACTGTTTTTT
TRBJ1-2 | - | - | TRBV11-2 | CASSAPGTDHYGYTF | TGTGCCAGCAGCGCCCCGGGGACGGATCATTATGGCTACACCTTC
TRBJ2-1 | - | few | TRBV12-5 | CASGPEHGSGLGQYNEQFF | TGTGCTAGTGGTCCCGAGCATGGGAGCGGGCTAGGCCAATACAATGAGCAGTTCTTC
TRBJ2-1 | TRBD2 | once | TRBV19 | CASSTSGHEQFF | TGTGCCAGTAGTACTAGCGGGCATGAGCAGTTCTTC
TRBJ1-2 | - | - | TRBV2 | CASSGTGLGYGYTF | TGTGCCAGCAGTGGAACAGGGTTGGGCTATGGCTACACCTTC
TRBJ1-2 | TRBD1 | - | TRBV4-2 | CASSQALGQGVYGYTF | TGTGCCAGCAGCCAAGCCCTGGGACAGGGAGTCTATGGCTACACCTTC
TRBJ2-2 | - | - | TRBV9 | CASSVGTGPDTGELFF | TGTGCCAGCAGCGTGGGAACGGGCCCCGACACCGGGGAGCTGTTTTTT
TRBJ1-5 | - | - | TRBV5-1 | CASSLEQGGDQPQHF | TGCGCCAGCAGCTTGGAGCAGGGAGGAGATCAGCCCCAGCATTTT
TRBJ1-2 | - | few | TRBV21-1 | CASSSDRGLNGYTF | TGTGCCAGCAGCTCGGACAGGGGGCTTAATGGCTACACCTTC
TRBJ2-1 | TRBD1 | - | TRBV5-1 | CASSLERQGDYNEQFF | TGCGCCAGCAGCTTGGAGAGACAGGGGGACTACAATGAGCAGTTCTTC
TRBJ1-2 | - | - | TRBV19 | CASSIQGSHGYTF | TGTGCCAGTAGTATACAGGGTTCGCATGGCTACACCTTC
TRBJ1-1 | - | - | TRBV10-3 | CAISEDGGILHFRWKAFF | TGTGCCATCAGTGAGGATGGAGGAATCCTTCATTTCCGTTGGAAAGCTTTCTTT
TRBJ2-2 | - | few | TRBV19 | CASSGEGPLELFF | TGTGCCAGTAGTGGCGAGGGACCGTTAGAGCTGTTTTTT
TRBJ2-3 | TRBD2 | - | TRBV9 | CASSGLAGGRTDTQYF | TGTGCCAGCAGCGGATTAGCGGGAGGGCGCACAGATACGCAGTATTTT
TRBJ1-2 | - | - | TRBV30 | CAWSVRLIHGYTF | TGTGCCTGGAGTGTACGGTTGATCCATGGCTACACCTTC
TRBJ1-2 | TRBD1 | once | TRBV5-6 | CASSGPRTGLNGYTF | TGTGCCAGCTCCGGACCTAGGACAGGGCTTAACGGCTACACCTTC
TRBJ2-1 | TRBD2 | - | TRBV9 | CASSPRTSYNEQFF | TGTGCCAGCAGCCCCCGGACTAGCTACAATGAGCAGTTCTTC
TRBJ1-2 | - | - | TRBV6-1 | CASKTPGIGGYTF | TGTGCCAGCAAGACCCCAGGGATCGGCGGCTACACCTTC
TRBJ1-6 | TRBD1 | - | TRBV27 | CASSRGTGRESSPLHF | TGTGCCAGCAGTCGTGGGACAGGACGTGAGAGTTCACCCCTCCACTTT
TRBJ1-2 | - | - | TRBV9 | CASSVQGQWGYTF | TGTGCCAGCAGCGTACAGGGGCAATGGGGCTACACCTTC
TRBJ1-5 | - | - | TRBV18 | CASSSTGDQPQHF | TGTGCCAGCTCATCCACGGGGGATCAGCCCCAGCATTTT
TRBJ2-5 | TRBD2 | - | TRBV7-6 | CASSGRTSGIDQYF | TGTGCCAGCAGCGGACGGACTAGTGGAATCGACCAGTACTTC
TRBJ2-1 | - | - | TRBV11-3 | CASSPSQSNEQFF | TGTGCCAGCAGCCCATCCCAAAGTAATGAGCAGTTCTTC
TRBJ2-3 | TRBD2 | - | TRBV4-1 | CASSQLPPTSGGGYTDTQYF | TGCGCCAGCAGCCAACTCCCCCCCACTAGCGGGGGGGGATACACAGATACGCAGTATTTT
TRBJ1-1 | - | - | TRBV12-5 | CASGLAWQGITEAFF | TGTGCTAGTGGTTTGGCATGGCAGGGTATCACTGAAGCTTTCTTT
TRBJ1-6 | - | - | TRBV7-6 | CASSSQGTNSPLHF | TGTGCCAGCAGCTCACAGGGAACTAATTCACCCCTCCACTTT
TRBJ2-7 | - | once | TRBV30 | CAWTGLNYEQYF | TGTGCCTGGACGGGCCTAAACTACGAGCAGTACTTC
TRBJ1-5 | - | - | TRBV30 | CAWSRTRNQPQHF | TGTGCCTGGAGTCGGACACGGAATCAGCCCCAGCATTTT
TRBJ1-3 | - | - | TRBV5-1 | CASSFGGGSGNTIYF | TGCGCCAGCAGCTTCGGCGGGGGCTCTGGAAACACCATATATTTT
TRBJ1-6 | - | once | TRBV4-1 | CASSQVWLLSPLHF | TGCGCCAGCAGCCAAGTTTGGTTACTTTCACCCCTCCACTTT
TRBJ2-7 | TRBD2 | - | TRBV6-5 | CASSSYPGGYEQYF | TGTGCCAGCAGTTCATACCCGGGAGGCTACGAGCAGTACTTC